A single sample gave rise to the 23 T cell receptor beta chains below, sequenced in a study of cytomegalovirus exposure and HLA in healthy donors. Use of 60 Vbeta and 13 Jbeta primers characterized the PCR. Libraries were prepared by immunoSEQ multiplex PCR; TCRdb keeps only in-frame clonotypes and omits some of them. The data show more than 85,000 clones, roughly 80% seen once. What was sequenced was PBMCs. Receptor source: a man younger than 40 in good health and CMV-seropositive.

In DNA form, the CDR3 reads TGTGCCTGGGGACAGCAAGAAAAACTGTTTTTT. Translated, it gives CAWGQQEKLFF. The chain is built from TRBV30 and TRBJ1-4; TRBD1 might be the D (6 bases). In germline, CDR1 is GTSNPN, CDR2 SVGIG (reference sequence). The CDR3 consists of 11 residues. V lost 5 bases, J lost 8 bases, and 9 bases lay in between.

The chain uses TRBV4-1 and TRBJ2-1, with unresolved D. Trimming left V 3 bases short and J 9 bases short, with 12 bases between. CDR1 and CDR2 from the germline V gene are MGHRA and YSYEKL. This CDR3 region has 13 residues. This chain's CDR3 is CASSQPAYGEQFF. In DNA, the CDR3 is TGCGCCAGCAGCCAGCCCGCTTACGGTGAGCAGTTCTTC.

On this clone itself: A read error may produce the germline difference seen at one junction end. The chain recombines TRBV4-2 with TRBJ1-1; D may be TRBD1 (6 bases). The CDR3 consists of 14 residues. Germline V gene sequence: CDR1 LGHNA, CDR2 YNFKEQ. CDR3 in amino acids: CASSQDSGSLEASF. In DNA, the CDR3 is TGTGCCAGCAGCCAGGACAGTGGGTCACTCGAAGCTTCCTTT.

This clone is a singleton in its sample. The chain carries TRBV19 and TRBJ1-1; no clear D. Germline CDR1 reads LNHDA; CDR2 reads SQIVND (reference sequence). The V and J ends lost 3 bases and 1 base respectively, with 6 bases between them. This CDR3 is built from 13 residues. As DNA, the CDR3 is TGTGCCAGTAGTATTAACTGGAACACTGAAGCTTTCTTT. This translates into CASSINWNTEAFF.

The chain carries TRBV5-1 and TRBJ1-2; a possible D gene is TRBD1 (6 bases). V was trimmed by 4 bases and J by 4 bases, leaving 11 bases between them. The length of the CDR3 is 13 residues. Germline CDR1 reads SGHRS; CDR2 reads YFSETQ. CDR3 sequence reads: CASSIGGAYGYTF. In nucleotides, the CDR3 is TGCGCCAGCAGCATAGGGGGGGCCTATGGCTACACCTTC.

The gene calls are TRBV9 and TRBJ1-4, with 7 bases matching TRBD1. The germline V gene encodes CDR1 SGDLS and CDR2 YYNGEE. The CDR3 covers 15 residues. With V trimmed by 3 bases and J by 5 bases, 7 bases remained unmatched. The DNA for the CDR3 is TGTGCCAGCAGCGCCTCCGGGACAGCGAATGAAAAACTGTTTTTT. This sequence encodes CASSASGTANEKLFF.

The rearrangement links TRBV2 to TRBJ2-7; D not resolved. In germline, CDR1 is SNHLY, CDR2 FYNNEI. The V gene lost 7 bases and the J gene lost 1 base, with 8 bases spanning the gap. The CDR3 loop spans 12 amino acids. For the CDR3, the DNA is TGTGCCAGCAACGTGAGGTCCTACGAGCAGTACTTC. It encodes CASNVRSYEQYF. Variable domain in full (rest from reference TRBV2 and TRBJ2-7): EPEVTQTPSHQVTQMGQEVILRCVPISNHLYFYWYRQILGQKVEFLVSFYNNEISEKSEIFDDQFSVERPDGSNFTLKIRSTKLEDSAMYFCASNVRSYEQYFGPGTRLTVT.

The chain combines TRBV30 with TRBJ2-5, with 11 bases identical to TRBD1. The closer fit of TRBJ2-7 to the DNA end suggests the J call may be wrong. Germline V gene data show CDR1 as GTSNPN and CDR2 as SVGIG (reference sequence). The CDR3 sequence is 14 residues long. This chain's CDR3 is CACSPGTGGSEQYF. The CDR3 nucleotides are TGTGCCTGCAGTCCAGGGACAGGGGGGTCCGAGCAGTACTTC.

The V call is TRBV4-2, the J call TRBJ2-5; D remains unclear. The end of the DNA is better explained by TRBJ2-7, so the J call may be wrong. CDR3 length: 15 residues. CDR1 is LGHNA and CDR2 is YNFKEQ in the germline V gene. The CDR3 loop reads CASSQGADGSYEQYF. In DNA form, the CDR3 reads TGTGCCAGCAGCCAAGGGGCCGACGGATCCTACGAGCAGTACTTC.

A few counts support this clone. The V gene is TRBV15, the J gene TRBJ1-6; D uncertain. CDR3 length: 13 residues. The germline V and J ends were trimmed by 3 bases and 5 bases, with 5 bases remaining between them. Germline V gene data show CDR1 as LNHNV and CDR2 as YYDKDF (reference sequence). For the CDR3, the DNA is TGTGCCACCAGCAGGCAGGATAATTCACCCCTCCACTTT. Translated: CATSRQDNSPLHF.

CDR3 DNA: TGTGCCAGCAGCCCTAGGTTTCTCACTGAAGCTTTCTTT. It is translated as CASSPRFLTEAFF. The rearrangement joins TRBV11-1 to TRBJ1-1, with unresolved D. Trimming took off 5 bases at V and 4 bases at J, with 11 bases between the two ends. CDR1 and CDR2 (germline): SGHAT, FQDESV (reference sequence). The CDR3 is made up of 13 amino acids.

This clone came up a few times. V usage is TRBV29-1 and J usage is TRBJ1-1, with 8 bases identical to TRBD1. The CDR3 is 11 amino acids. Trimming at V came to 6 bases and at J to 8 bases, leaving 5 bases not matched to a gene. Germline-derived CDR1 and CDR2 are SQVTM and ANQGSEA. The CDR3 DNA sequence: TGCAGCGTAGACAGGGGTGGAGAAGCTTTCTTT. Residues: CSVDRGGEAFF.

This clone was picked up one time. The chain links TRBV9 to TRBJ1-2; D unclear. Germline CDR1 reads SGDLS; CDR2 reads YYNGEE. Trimming left V 0 bases short and J 4 bases short, with 13 bases between. This CDR3 contains 15 residues. The CDR3 loop reads CASSVVTSPAYGYTF. CDR3 coding DNA: TGTGCCAGCAGCGTAGTGACATCTCCCGCCTATGGCTACACCTTC.

V gene TRBV11-3 combines with J gene TRBJ1-4; 7 nucleotides match TRBD1. The CDR3 runs 13 residues. V lost 1 base and J lost 10; bases outside the gene matches: 3. Germline lookup yields CDR1 SGHNT and CDR2 YENEEA. CDR3 region: CASSLGGTAKLFF. The CDR3 bases are TGTGCCAGCAGCTTAGGGGGGACAGCAAAACTGTTTTTT.

This chain links TRBV6-1 with TRBJ1-3; TRBD1 is a possible D gene (6 bases). The germline CDR1 and CDR2 sequences are MNHNS and SASEGT. The CDR3 runs 16 residues. The V end lost 2 bases, the J end lost 0 bases, and 11 bases lay between the germline ends. CDR3 nucleotide sequence: TGTGCCAGCAGTGAATATAAGGGGGTCTCTGGAAACACCATATATTTT. It translates to CASSEYKGVSGNTIYF.

The chain joins TRBV10-3 to TRBJ2-1, with TRBD2 matching over 7 bases. Per germline, CDR1 ENHRY and CDR2 SYGVKD. There are 13 residues in the CDR3. Trimming took 10 bases from V and 8 from J; bases not matched to a gene: 11. CDR3 residues: CATSRGGVDEQFF. CDR3 DNA sequence: TGTGCCACCTCCCGCGGGGGTGTCGATGAGCAGTTCTTC.

The CDR3 sequence: CASNWGGQGYNEQFF. Written as DNA, the CDR3 is TGTGCCAGTAATTGGGGAGGACAGGGGTACAATGAGCAGTTCTTC. The chain recombines TRBV19 with TRBJ2-1; TRBD1 matches at 9 bases. After removal of 7 bases from V and 4 bases from J, the junction contained 8 bases not matched to a gene. The CDR3 has 15 residues. From germline, CDR1 is LNHDA and CDR2 SQIVND (reference sequence).

The table lists this clone with a count of one. The chain has TRBV5-4 and TRBJ2-3, with D tentatively TRBD2 (7 bases). CDR3 size: 17 residues. V shed 2 bases and J shed 3 bases, with 19 bases lying between them. CDR1 and CDR2 (germline): SGHNT, YYREEE (reference sequence). The CDR3 is CASSFGGGGSRTDTQYF. The CDR3, as DNA: TGTGCCAGCAGCTTTGGGGGAGGGGGGAGTCGAACAGATACGCAGTATTTT.

V gene TRBV5-1 combines with J gene TRBJ2-1; D may be TRBD2 (5 bases). In germline, CDR1 is SGHRS, CDR2 YFSETQ. V dropped 1 base and J dropped 8 bases, with 16 bases sitting between them. The CDR3 is made up of 15 amino acids. CDR3 residues: CASSLNGGWFDEQFF. The CDR3 coding sequence is TGCGCCAGCAGCTTGAACGGCGGGTGGTTTGATGAGCAGTTCTTC.

This clone turned up a few times. V is TRBV5-6 and J is TRBJ2-7; 8 bases are shared with TRBD1. V shed 3 bases and J 3 bases; nucleotides not matched to a gene: 5. The germline CDR1 and CDR2 sequences are SGHDT and YYEEEE. The CDR3 runs to 14 residues. The CDR3 region is CASSWWTGNYEQYF. In nucleotides, the CDR3 is TGTGCCAGCAGCTGGTGGACAGGGAACTACGAGCAGTACTTC.

V and J are TRBV28 and TRBJ2-4; 8 nucleotides line up with TRBD1. From germline, CDR1 is MDHEN and CDR2 SYDVKM. The junction had 13 bases not matched to a gene; V was cut back by 8 bases and J by 4 bases. The CDR3 is 16 residues long. The CDR3 bases are TGTGCCAGCGGCCTAGGACAGGGCGCGATGAAAAACATTCAGTACTTC. It specifies CASGLGQGAMKNIQYF.

The V and J genes are TRBV14 and TRBJ1-2; tentative D call: TRBD1 (5 bases). V shed 2 bases and J shed 4 bases, with 11 bases lying between them. Germline CDR1 and CDR2: SGHDN and FVKESK. The CDR3 has 14 residues. CDR3 in DNA: TGTGCCAGCAGCCAACAAGGGGCCCTCTATGGCTACACCTTC. This gives the protein CASSQQGALYGYTF.

The chain has TRBV19 and TRBJ1-6, with TRBD1 identical over 9 bases. The trim removed 3 bases at V and 9 bases at J, leaving 12 bases unmatched. Per the germline V gene, CDR1 is LNHDA and CDR2 is SQIVND (reference sequence). The CDR3 is 17 residues long. The CDR3 sequence is CASSIRPDRGVGSPLHF. For the CDR3, the DNA is TGTGCCAGTAGTATTAGGCCGGACAGGGGAGTGGGTTCACCCCTCCACTTT.